The T cell receptor beta chain described here comes from a study of blood T cell repertoires in COVID-19. Germline values: CDR1 LNHDA, CDR2 SQIVND (reference sequence). The CDR3 totals 14 residues. V was trimmed by 5 bases and J by 5 bases, leaving 15 bases between them. This clone was seen repeatedly, ten times or more. Other DNA sequences from this sample encode an identical CDR3 as well. Using immunoSEQ multiplex PCR, the repertoire was profiled, and TCRdb retains in-frame clones only, with some absent. Here the sample spans about 190,000 clones, 80% to 85% being singletons. This TCR came from a human donor in a cohort sampled during active COVID-19. Sequencing input: peripheral blood. The chain recombines TRBV19 with TRBJ2-5; D not certain. In nucleotides, the CDR3 is TGTGCCAGTAGTTCACCGGGTCAACGGGAGACCCAGTACTTC. It codes for CASSSPGQRETQYF.